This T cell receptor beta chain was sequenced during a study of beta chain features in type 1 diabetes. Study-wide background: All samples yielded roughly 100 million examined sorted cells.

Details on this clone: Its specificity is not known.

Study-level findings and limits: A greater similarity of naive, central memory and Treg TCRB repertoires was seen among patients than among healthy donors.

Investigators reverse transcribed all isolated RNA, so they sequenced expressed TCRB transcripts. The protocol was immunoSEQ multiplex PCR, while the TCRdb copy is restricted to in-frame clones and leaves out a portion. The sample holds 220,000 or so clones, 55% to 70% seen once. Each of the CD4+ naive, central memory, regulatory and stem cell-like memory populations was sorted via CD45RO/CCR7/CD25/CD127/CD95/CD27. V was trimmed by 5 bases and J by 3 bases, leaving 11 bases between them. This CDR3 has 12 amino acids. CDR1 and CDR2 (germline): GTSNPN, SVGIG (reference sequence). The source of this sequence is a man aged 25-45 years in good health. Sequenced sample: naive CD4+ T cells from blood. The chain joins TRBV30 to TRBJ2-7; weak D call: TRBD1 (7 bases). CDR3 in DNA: TGTGCCTGGCAGGGGGGTAGCTACGAGCAGTACTTC. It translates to CAWQGGSYEQYF. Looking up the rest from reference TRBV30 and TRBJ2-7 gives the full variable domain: SQTIHQWPATLVQPVGSPLSLECTVEGTSNPNLYWYRQAAGRGLQLLFYSVGIGQISSEVPQNLSASRPQDRQFILSSKKLLLSDSGFYLCAWQGGSYEQYFGPGTRLTVT.